These T cell receptor beta chains were read from a single sample in a study of shared clonotypes between healthy human individuals. TCRdb keeps only in-frame clones here, not all; method: immunoSEQ multiplex PCR. Of some 1,100,000 clones in the sample, approximately 78% were seen once. Sequencing was performed on memory CD4+ T cells from PBMCs. Every receptor here comes from a young man in good health. Some clones in this sample may be carry-over from other donors' samples. Both conserved end residues are part of each CDR3. The order of the fields is V gene, J gene, D gene, clone size, CDR3 protein, CDR3 DNA. D genes are given only for firm matches. Only part of the rows carry a size: once, few, many, or a class if the clone is expanded.

>TRBV6-5|TRBJ2-5|NA|NA
CASSYSAYQETQYF
TGTGCCAGCAGTTACTCAGCGTACCAAGAGACCCAGTACTTC
>TRBV7-9|TRBJ2-1|TRBD2|once
CASSLGASGPYNEQFF
TGTGCCAGCAGCTTAGGGGCTAGCGGGCCTTACAATGAGCAGTTCTTC
>TRBV6-5|TRBJ1-1|TRBD1|NA
CASSYRGQGTEAFF
TGTGCCAGCAGTTATAGGGGGCAGGGCACTGAAGCTTTCTTT
>TRBV5-1|TRBJ2-5|TRBD1|few
CASRQGARETQYF
TGCGCCAGCCGGCAGGGGGCGCGAGAGACCCAGTACTTC
>TRBV6-6|TRBJ1-1|NA|NA
CASSPRTGEAFF
TGTGCCAGCAGTCCACGTACGGGTGAAGCTTTCTTT
>TRBV30|TRBJ1-2|TRBD1|NA
CAWSARGDRAYYGYTF
TGTGCCTGGAGTGCCAGGGGGGACAGAGCTTATTATGGCTACACCTTC
>TRBV6-1|TRBJ1-2|TRBD1|NA
CASSARTGGEDYGYTF
TGTGCCAGCAGTGCCCGGACAGGGGGCGAGGACTATGGCTACACCTTC
>TRBV25-1|TRBJ2-2|NA|many
CARAHLYSYTGELFF
TGTGCCAGGGCCCACCTCTACTCCTACACCGGGGAGCTGTTTTTT
>TRBV28|TRBJ2-7|NA|NA
CASRRAPYEQYF
TGTGCCAGCAGAAGGGCCCCCTACGAGCAGTACTTC
>TRBV7-2|TRBJ2-7|TRBD1|NA
CASSYRQGLAEQYF
TGTGCCAGCAGCTATCGACAGGGGCTCGCCGAGCAGTACTTC
>TRBV2|TRBJ1-6|TRBD1|NA
CASSEDVDRVSPLHF
TGTGCCAGCAGTGAAGACGTAGACAGGGTGTCGCCCCTCCACTTT
>TRBV7-9|TRBJ1-3|NA|NA
CASSLALGVSLGNTIYF
TGTGCCAGCAGCTTAGCTTTGGGGGTATCCCTGGGAAACACCATATATTTT
>TRBV11-2|TRBJ2-3|NA|NA
CASSFMALGQVDTQYF
TGTGCCAGCAGCTTCATGGCTCTGGGCCAGGTGGATACGCAGTATTTT
>TRBV28|TRBJ2-5|NA|NA
CASSSSGSGVRETQYF
TGTGCCAGCAGTTCGTCTGGGTCGGGCGTACGGGAGACCCAGTACTTC
>TRBV5-1|TRBJ2-5|NA|NA
CASSSGQYQETQYF
TGCGCCAGCAGCTCCGGACAGTACCAAGAGACCCAGTACTTC
>TRBV5-6|TRBJ2-1|TRBD2|few
CASSGLTSGGPNEQFF
TGTGCCAGCAGCGGCCTGACTAGCGGGGGCCCCAATGAGCAGTTCTTC
>TRBV27|TRBJ2-7|TRBD2|NA
CASSPSGSYEQYF
TGTGCCAGCAGTCCTAGCGGATCCTACGAGCAGTACTTC